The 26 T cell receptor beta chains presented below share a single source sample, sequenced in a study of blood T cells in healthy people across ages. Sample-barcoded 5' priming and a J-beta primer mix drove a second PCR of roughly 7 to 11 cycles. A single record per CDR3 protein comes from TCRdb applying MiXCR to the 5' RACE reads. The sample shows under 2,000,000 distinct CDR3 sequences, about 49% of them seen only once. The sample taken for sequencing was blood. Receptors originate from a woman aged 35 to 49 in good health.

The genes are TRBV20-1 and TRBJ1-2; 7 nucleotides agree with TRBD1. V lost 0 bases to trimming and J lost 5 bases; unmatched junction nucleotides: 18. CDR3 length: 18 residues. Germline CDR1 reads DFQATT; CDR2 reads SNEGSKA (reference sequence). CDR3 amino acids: CSARDLGTGDGTPYGYTF. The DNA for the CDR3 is TGCAGTGCTAGAGATCTGGGTACAGGGGATGGTACGCCTTATGGCTACACCTTC.

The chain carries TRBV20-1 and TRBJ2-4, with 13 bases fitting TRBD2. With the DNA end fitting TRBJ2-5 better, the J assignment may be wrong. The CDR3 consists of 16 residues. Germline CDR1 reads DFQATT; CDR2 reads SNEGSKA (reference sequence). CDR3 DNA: TGCAGTGCTAGATCGAGGACTAGCGGGGGTTTGGAGACCCAGTACTTC. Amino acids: CSARSRTSGGLETQYF.

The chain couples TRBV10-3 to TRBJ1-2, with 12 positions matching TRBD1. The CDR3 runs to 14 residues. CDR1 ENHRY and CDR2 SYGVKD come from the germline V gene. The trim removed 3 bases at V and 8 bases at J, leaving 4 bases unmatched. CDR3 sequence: CAISDGTGGRGYTF. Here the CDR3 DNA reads TGTGCCATCAGTGATGGGACAGGGGGCAGGGGCTACACCTTC.

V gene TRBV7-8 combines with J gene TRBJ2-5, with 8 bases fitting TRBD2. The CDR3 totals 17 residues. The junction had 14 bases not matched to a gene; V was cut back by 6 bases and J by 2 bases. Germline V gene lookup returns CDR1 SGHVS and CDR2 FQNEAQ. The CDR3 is CASRSSGAGAQQETQYF. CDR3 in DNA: TGTGCCAGCAGATCCTCGGGAGCGGGGGCCCAACAAGAGACCCAGTACTTC. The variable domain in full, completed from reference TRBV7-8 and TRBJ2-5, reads GAGVSQSPRYKVAKRGQDVALRCDPISGHVSLFWYQQALGQGPEFLTYFQNEAQLDKSGLPSDRFFAERPEGSVSTLKIQRTQQEDSAVYLCASRSSGAGAQQETQYFGPGTRLLVL.

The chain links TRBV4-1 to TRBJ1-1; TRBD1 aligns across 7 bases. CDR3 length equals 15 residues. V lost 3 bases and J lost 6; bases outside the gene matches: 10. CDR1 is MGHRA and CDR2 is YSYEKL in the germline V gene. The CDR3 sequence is CASSHIGGASPEAFF. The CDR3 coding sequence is TGCGCCAGCAGCCATATAGGGGGCGCGTCCCCTGAAGCTTTCTTT.

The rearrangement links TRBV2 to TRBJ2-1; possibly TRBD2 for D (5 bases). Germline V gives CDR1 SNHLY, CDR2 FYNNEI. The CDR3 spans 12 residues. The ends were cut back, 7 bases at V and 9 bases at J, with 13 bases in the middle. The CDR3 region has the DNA TGTGCCAGCACTGTGGCGGGTGGTGAGCAGTTCTTC. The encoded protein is CASTVAGGEQFF. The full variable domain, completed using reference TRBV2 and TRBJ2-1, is EPEVTQTPSHQVTQMGQEVILRCVPISNHLYFYWYRQILGQKVEFLVSFYNNEISEKSEIFDDQFSVERPDGSNFTLKIRSTKLEDSAMYFCASTVAGGEQFFGPGTRLTVL.

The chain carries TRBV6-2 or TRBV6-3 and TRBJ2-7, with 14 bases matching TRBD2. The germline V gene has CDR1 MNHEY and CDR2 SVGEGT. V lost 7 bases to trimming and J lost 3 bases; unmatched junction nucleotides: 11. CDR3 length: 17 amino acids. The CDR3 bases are TGTGCCAGCAATCCCGGACTAGCGGGGGGCCCCGGCTACGAGCAGTACTTC. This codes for CASNPGLAGGPGYEQYF.

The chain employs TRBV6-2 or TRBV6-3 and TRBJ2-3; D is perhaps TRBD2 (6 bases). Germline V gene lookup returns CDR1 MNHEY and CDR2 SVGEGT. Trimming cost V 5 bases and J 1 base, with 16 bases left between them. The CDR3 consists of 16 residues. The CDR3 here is CASSTRRAGRTDTQYF. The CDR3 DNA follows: TGTGCCAGCAGTACCCGTCGAGCGGGCCGCACAGATACGCAGTATTTT.

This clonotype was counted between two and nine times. CDR3 loop: CSASATDTQYF. The CDR3 nucleotides are TGCAGTGCTAGTGCCACAGATACGCAGTATTTT. The V and J genes are TRBV20-1 and TRBJ2-3, with D hard to call. Germline CDR1 is DFQATT and CDR2 is SNEGSKA (reference sequence). The V end lost 3 bases, the J end lost 2 bases, and 3 bases lay between the germline ends. The CDR3 extends over 11 amino acids.

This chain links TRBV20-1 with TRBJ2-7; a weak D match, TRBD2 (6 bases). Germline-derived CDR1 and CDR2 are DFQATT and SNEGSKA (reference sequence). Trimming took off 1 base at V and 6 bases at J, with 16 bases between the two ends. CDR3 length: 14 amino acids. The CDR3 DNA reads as TGCAGTGCTAGAGGGGACTCCCGAGGAGGCGAGCAGTACTTC. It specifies CSARGDSRGGEQYF.

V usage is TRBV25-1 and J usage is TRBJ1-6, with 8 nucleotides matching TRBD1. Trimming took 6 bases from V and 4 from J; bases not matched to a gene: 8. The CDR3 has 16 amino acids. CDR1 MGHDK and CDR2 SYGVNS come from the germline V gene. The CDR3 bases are TGTGCCAGCAGGGGCGGACAGGGAATTTATAATTCACCCCTCCACTTT. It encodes CASRGGQGIYNSPLHF.

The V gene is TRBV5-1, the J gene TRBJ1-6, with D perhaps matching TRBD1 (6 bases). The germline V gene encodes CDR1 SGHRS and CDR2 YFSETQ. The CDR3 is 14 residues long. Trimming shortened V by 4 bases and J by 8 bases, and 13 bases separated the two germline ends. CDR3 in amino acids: CASSKRDTHSPLHF. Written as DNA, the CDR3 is TGCGCCAGCAGCAAGCGGGACACGCATTCACCCCTCCACTTT.

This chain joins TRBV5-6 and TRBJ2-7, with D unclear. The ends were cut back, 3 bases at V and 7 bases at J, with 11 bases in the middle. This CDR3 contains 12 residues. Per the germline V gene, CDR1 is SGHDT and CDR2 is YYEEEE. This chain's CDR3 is CASSSEYNEQYF. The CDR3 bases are TGTGCCAGCAGCTCCGAATACAATGAGCAGTACTTC.

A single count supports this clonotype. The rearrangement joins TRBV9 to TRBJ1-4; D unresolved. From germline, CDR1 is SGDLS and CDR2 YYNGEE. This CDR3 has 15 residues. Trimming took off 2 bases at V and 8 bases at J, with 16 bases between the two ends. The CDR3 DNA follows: TGTGCCAGCAGCGTTGCGCCAGGCCAGAGGGAAAAACTGTTTTTT. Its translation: CASSVAPGQREKLFF.

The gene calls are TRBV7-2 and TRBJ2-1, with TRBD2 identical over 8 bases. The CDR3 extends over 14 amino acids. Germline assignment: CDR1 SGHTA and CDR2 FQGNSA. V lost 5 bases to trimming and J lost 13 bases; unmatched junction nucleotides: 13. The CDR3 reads CASSRLAGLETQFF. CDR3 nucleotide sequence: TGTGCCAGCAGCCGTTTAGCGGGGCTAGAGACCCAGTTCTTC.

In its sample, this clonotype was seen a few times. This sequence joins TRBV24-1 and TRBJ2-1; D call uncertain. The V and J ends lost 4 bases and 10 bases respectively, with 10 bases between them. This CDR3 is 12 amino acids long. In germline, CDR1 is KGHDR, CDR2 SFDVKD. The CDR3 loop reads CATSDPALEQFF. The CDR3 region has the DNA TGTGCCACCAGTGACCCTGCTTTGGAGCAGTTCTTC.

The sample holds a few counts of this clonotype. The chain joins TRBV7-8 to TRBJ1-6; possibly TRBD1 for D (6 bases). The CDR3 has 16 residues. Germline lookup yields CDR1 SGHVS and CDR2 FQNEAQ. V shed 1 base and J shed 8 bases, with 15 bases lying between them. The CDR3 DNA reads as TGTGCCAGCAGCTTAGATTTTGGCAGGGGAGATTCACCCCTCCACTTT. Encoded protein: CASSLDFGRGDSPLHF.

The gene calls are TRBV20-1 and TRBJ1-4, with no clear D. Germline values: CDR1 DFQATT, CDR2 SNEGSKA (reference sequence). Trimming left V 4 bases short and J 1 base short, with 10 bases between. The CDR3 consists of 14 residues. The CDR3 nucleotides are TGCAGTGCTACGCAGACGGTAACTAATGAAAAACTGTTTTTT. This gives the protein CSATQTVTNEKLFF.

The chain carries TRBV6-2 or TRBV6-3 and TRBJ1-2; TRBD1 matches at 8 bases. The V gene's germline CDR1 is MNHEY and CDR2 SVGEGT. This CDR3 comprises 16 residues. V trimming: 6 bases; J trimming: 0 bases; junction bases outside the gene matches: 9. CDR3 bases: TGTGCCAGCAGCCGAATAGGACAGGGAGCTAACTATGGCTACACCTTC. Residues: CASSRIGQGANYGYTF.

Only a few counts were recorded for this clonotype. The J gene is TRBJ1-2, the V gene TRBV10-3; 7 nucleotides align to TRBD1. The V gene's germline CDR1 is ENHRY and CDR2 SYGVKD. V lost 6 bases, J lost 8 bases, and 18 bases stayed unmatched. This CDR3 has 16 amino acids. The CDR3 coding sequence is TGTGCCATCAGCGTACGGGGACAGTGGAGCTATGGCGGCTACACCTTC. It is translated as CAISVRGQWSYGGYTF.

CDR3 in amino acids: CASSLGGNRPTGELFF. Written as DNA, the CDR3 is TGTGCCAGCAGCTTAGGAGGAAATCGTCCCACCGGGGAGCTGTTTTTT. This sequence joins TRBV7-9 and TRBJ2-2; D unclear. Trimming took off 1 base at V and 4 bases at J, with 13 bases between the two ends. CDR3 length: 16 amino acids. From germline, CDR1 is SEHNR and CDR2 FQNEAQ (reference sequence). The full variable domain, its missing parts supplied by reference TRBV7-9 and TRBJ2-2, is DTGVSQNPRHKITKRGQNVTFRCDPISEHNRLYWYRQTLGQGPEFLTYFQNEAQLEKSRLLSDRFSAERPKGSFSTLEIQRTEQGDSAMYLCASSLGGNRPTGELFFGEGSRLTVL.

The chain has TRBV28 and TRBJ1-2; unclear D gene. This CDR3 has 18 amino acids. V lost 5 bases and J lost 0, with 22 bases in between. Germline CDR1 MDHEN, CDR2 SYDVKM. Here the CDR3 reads CASSPPEEAGSANYGYTF. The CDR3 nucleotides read TGTGCCAGCAGTCCCCCCGAGGAGGCCGGATCAGCTAACTATGGCTACACCTTC.

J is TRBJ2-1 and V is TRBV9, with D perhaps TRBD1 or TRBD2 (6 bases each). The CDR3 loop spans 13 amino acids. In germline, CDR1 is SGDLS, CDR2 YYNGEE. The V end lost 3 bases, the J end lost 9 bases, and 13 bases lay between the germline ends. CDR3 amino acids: CASSGGARVEQFF. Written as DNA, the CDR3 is TGTGCCAGCAGCGGGGGGGCCAGGGTTGAGCAGTTCTTC.

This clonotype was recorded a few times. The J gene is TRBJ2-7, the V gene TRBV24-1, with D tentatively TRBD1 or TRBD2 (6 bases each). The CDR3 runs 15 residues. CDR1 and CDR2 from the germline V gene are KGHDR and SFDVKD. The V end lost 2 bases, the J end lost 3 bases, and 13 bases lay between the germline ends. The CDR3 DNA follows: TGTGCCACCAGTGATTCAGGAGGGGACATCTACGAGCAGTACTTC. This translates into CATSDSGGDIYEQYF.

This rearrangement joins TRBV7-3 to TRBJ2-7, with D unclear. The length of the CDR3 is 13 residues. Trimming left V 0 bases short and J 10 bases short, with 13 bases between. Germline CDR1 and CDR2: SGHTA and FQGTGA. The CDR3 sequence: CASSLTAQEIQYF. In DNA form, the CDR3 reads TGTGCCAGCAGCTTAACTGCGCAAGAGATCCAGTACTTC.

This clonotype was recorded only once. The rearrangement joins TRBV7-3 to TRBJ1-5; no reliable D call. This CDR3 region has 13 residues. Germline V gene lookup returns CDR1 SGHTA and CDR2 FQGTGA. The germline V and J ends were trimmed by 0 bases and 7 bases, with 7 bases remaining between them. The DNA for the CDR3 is TGTGCCAGCAGCTTAACAAACGGCCAGCCCCAGCATTTT. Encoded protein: CASSLTNGQPQHF. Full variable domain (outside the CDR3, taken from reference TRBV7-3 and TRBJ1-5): GAGVSQTPSNKVTEKGKYVELRCDPISGHTALYWYRQSLGQGPEFLIYFQGTGAADDSGLPNDRFFAVRPEGSVSTLKIQRTERGDSAVYLCASSLTNGQPQHFGDGTRLSIL.